These T cell receptor beta chains were read from a single sample in a study of blood T cell repertoires in COVID-19. Sequenced by immunoSEQ multiplex PCR; TCRdb stores in-frame clones only, minus some. Among fewer than 250,000 clones listed, 70% to 85% were seen once. Sequenced material: peripheral blood. These receptors were taken from a woman of 80 years or more with acute or convalescent COVID-19. CDR3s include the opening cysteine and the closing phenylalanine or tryptophan. The order of the fields is clone size, J gene, CDR3 length, D gene, V gene, CDR3 DNA, CDR3 protein. D genes are given only for firm matches. Size is omitted from some rows. Given values are once, few, many or a class for expanded clones.

-,TRBJ2-3,16,TRBD2,TRBV29-1,TGCAGCGTGGCCGGGACTAGCGGGAGGGCCTTAGATACGCAGTATTTT,CSVAGTSGRALDTQYF
few,TRBJ1-5,13,-,TRBV12-3/TRBV12-4,TGTGCCAGCAGTAGGTTTTCAGGTCAGCCCCAGCATTTT,CASSRFSGQPQHF
-,TRBJ2-7,12,TRBD1,TRBV27,TGTGCCAGCAGTTTCCCAGGGGGTGAGCAGTACTTC,CASSFPGGEQYF
-,TRBJ2-7,15,TRBD2,TRBV7-2,TGTGCCAGCAGCCCTAGCGGGTTAAGCTCCTACGAGCAGTACTTC,CASSPSGLSSYEQYF
-,TRBJ1-1,14,TRBD1,TRBV2,TGTGCCAGCAGCAAAGACAGGGGGCGGACTGAAGCTTTCTTT,CASSKDRGRTEAFF
-,TRBJ1-3,16,-,TRBV6-5,TGTGCCAGCAGTTACTCGAGGGTCCAGATTGGAAACACCATATATTTT,CASSYSRVQIGNTIYF
once,TRBJ1-1,15,-,TRBV9,TGTGCCAGCAGCGTAGTTCCGGGGGAAGTGGCTGAAGCTTTCTTT,CASSVVPGEVAEAFF
-,TRBJ2-1,15,TRBD2,TRBV28,TGTGCCAGCAGTTTCCGGACTAGCGGGAAAAATGAGCAGTTCTTC,CASSFRTSGKNEQFF
-,TRBJ1-1,15,-,TRBV14,TGTGCCAGCAGCCAAGAACGGGTTTTAAACACTGAAGCTTTCTTT,CASSQERVLNTEAFF
-,TRBJ2-5,16,TRBD2,TRBV3-1/TRBV3-2,TGTGCCAGCAGCCAAAGACTAGCGGGAAATGTGGAGACCCAGTACTTC,CASSQRLAGNVETQYF
-,TRBJ2-1,14,TRBD1,TRBV5-6,TGTGCCAGCAGCTCCGGGACAGAGTACAATGAGCAGTTCTTC,CASSSGTEYNEQFF
once,TRBJ2-3,17,TRBD2,TRBV6-2/TRBV6-3,TGTGCCAGCAGTTACAAGCGGGGGGACCCGGCACGAGATACGCAGTATTTT,CASSYKRGDPARDTQYF
-,TRBJ2-5,14,TRBD1,TRBV5-1,TGCGCCAGCAGCCTAAGGGACAGCCAAGAGACCCAGTACTTC,CASSLRDSQETQYF
once,TRBJ2-7,12,TRBD2,TRBV2,TGTGCCAGCAGTGGGACTAGCAACGAGCAGTACTTC,CASSGTSNEQYF
-,TRBJ1-6,15,-,TRBV7-2,TGTGCCAGCAGCTTAACGGGAGGGCCAAATTCACCCCTCCACTTT,CASSLTGGPNSPLHF
-,TRBJ1-2,17,TRBD1,TRBV5-4,TGTGCCAGCAGCGTTCTCTTCACGACAGGGGAAGCGGAGGGCTACACCTTC,CASSVLFTTGEAEGYTF
-,TRBJ2-3,15,TRBD2,TRBV5-5,TGTGCCAGCAGCCCCCCCAGCGGGGGCACAGATACGCAGTATTTT,CASSPPSGGTDTQYF
-,TRBJ2-1,12,TRBD2,TRBV15,TGTGCCACCAGCAGATTGACTAGCGGGGGATTCTTC,CATSRLTSGGFF
-,TRBJ2-2,16,-,TRBV7-2,TGTGCCAGCAGGGGCCAAGGCAGGGTGAACACCGGGGAGCTGTTTTTT,CASRGQGRVNTGELFF
-,TRBJ2-7,13,TRBD2,TRBV30,TGTGCCCGCGGGCGGGAGGGCCGTCGAGAGCAGTACTTC,CARGREGRREQYF
-,TRBJ2-1,16,TRBD2,TRBV28,TGTGCCAGCAGTTCAGCTAGCGGGAGGTTTGACAATGAGCAGTTCTTC,CASSSASGRFDNEQFF
-,TRBJ1-2,15,-,TRBV7-2,TGTGCCAGCAGTTCTCGAACACAGGGTCTCTATGGCTACACCTTC,CASSSRTQGLYGYTF
-,TRBJ1-2,18,TRBD1,TRBV4-2,TGTGCCAGCAGCCACCTCCAAGGGGGGACGACAGGGTTTGGTGGCTACACCTTC,CASSHLQGGTTGFGGYTF
-,TRBJ1-1,14,TRBD1,TRBV28,TGTGCCGGAAAGAAACAGGGGTGGAACACTGAAGCTTTCTTT,CAGKKQGWNTEAFF
-,TRBJ2-1,16,TRBD2,TRBV5-1,TGCGCCAGCAGCTACCAGGCGGGGGGCTCCTACAATGAGCAGTTCTTC,CASSYQAGGSYNEQFF
-,TRBJ1-5,13,TRBD1,TRBV30,TGTGCCTGGAACAGGGGTAGCAATCAGCCCCAGCATTTT,CAWNRGSNQPQHF
-,TRBJ1-6,15,-,TRBV3-1/TRBV3-2,TGTGCCAGCAGCCAAGATCAGATTCTTAATTCACCCCTCCACTTT,CASSQDQILNSPLHF
many,TRBJ2-2,18,-,TRBV4-3,TGCGCCAGCAGCCAAATATATGGGGGGATCACTAACACCGGGGAGCTGTTTTTT,CASSQIYGGITNTGELFF
once,TRBJ1-2,15,TRBD1,TRBV28,TGTGCCAGCCTGCGTCCGGACAGGGGCTGGTATGGCTACACCTTC,CASLRPDRGWYGYTF
-,TRBJ2-2,14,-,TRBV15,TGTGCCACCAGCAGAGATAGGGGTGCCGGGGAGCTGTTTTTT,CATSRDRGAGELFF
-,TRBJ2-3,15,TRBD1,TRBV7-9,TGTGCCAGCAGCACGGACAGGGGGGCGCGGGATACGCAGTATTTT,CASSTDRGARDTQYF
-,TRBJ2-7,14,TRBD1,TRBV6-6,TGTGCCAGCATCTCGGGGACAGGGGCGTTCGAGCAGTACTTC,CASISGTGAFEQYF
-,TRBJ2-2,15,TRBD2,TRBV28,TGTGCCAGCAACCCCCTAGCGGGGGGGAGGGGGGAGCTGTTTTTT,CASNPLAGGRGELFF
-,TRBJ1-2,14,-,TRBV24-1,TGTGCCACCAGTGATCAAGGGGCGAATGCTGGCTACACCTTC,CATSDQGANAGYTF
-,TRBJ1-3,15,TRBD1,TRBV28,TGTGCCAGCAGTCTATCACAGGGGGCAGGAAACACCATATATTTT,CASSLSQGAGNTIYF
-,TRBJ2-5,15,TRBD1,TRBV5-1,TGCGCCAGCAGCACAGGGACAGGACCCCAAGAGACCCAGTACTTC,CASSTGTGPQETQYF
-,TRBJ2-7,13,TRBD1,TRBV30,TGTGCCTGGACTAGACAGGGGTTGGGTGAGCAGTACTTC,CAWTRQGLGEQYF
once,TRBJ2-7,16,-,TRBV15,TGTGCCACCAGCAGAGATGGCGGGAACGAGCACTACGAGCAGTACTTC,CATSRDGGNEHYEQYF
-,TRBJ2-1,14,-,TRBV5-1,TGCGCCAGCAGCTTGCAGGGGATCTACAATGAGCAGTTCTTC,CASSLQGIYNEQFF
-,TRBJ2-1,14,TRBD2,TRBV19,TGTGCCAGTAGGACGGGGGGGGCCCCGGATGAGCAGTTCTTC,CASRTGGAPDEQFF
-,TRBJ1-4,15,TRBD1,TRBV2,TGTGCCAGCAGAAACGACAGGGTCTCTAATGAAAAACTGTTTTTT,CASRNDRVSNEKLFF